Described below is a single TCR beta chain sequence and its context. Authors' analysis steps: Reference gene primers were amplified, and this amplification served to estimate nucleated cell counts. Clones were read by immunoSEQ multiplex PCR, and TCRdb kept only the in-frame ones, dropping some. V and J calls and clone size follow that table, whereas D and trimming were derived from the DNA. The sample shows more than 95,000 clones, less than 80% of them seen only once. J gave up 2 bases and V 5 bases, and 5 bases lay outside the gene matches. The CDR3 runs to 15 residues. The germline CDR1 and CDR2 sequences are SGHTA and FQGTGA. This sample is drawn from a study of blood T cell repertoires in COVID-19. Study-level information: The United States, Italy and Spain were the sources of the acute and convalescent COVID-19 samples. Nucleic acid was either cDNA or gDNA, and it came from T cells, B-cell-depleted T cells, or PBMCs.

Sequencing was performed on peripheral blood. V gene TRBV7-3 combines with J gene TRBJ2-3; TRBD2 agrees at 9 bases. The receptor's source is a man between 50 and 59 years old with acute or convalescent COVID-19. CDR3 DNA: TGTGCCAGCAGCCGGACTAGCGAGTACACAGATACGCAGTATTTT. Its protein product is CASSRTSEYTDTQYF.